These 11 T cell receptor beta chains were sequenced from one sample in a study of patients and donors after allogeneic stem cell transplantation. TCRdb processed the RT-PCR reads anew with MiXCR; each CDR3 protein has one entry. The sample records approximately 200,000 distinct CDR3 sequences, more than 35% being singletons. The sequenced material came from blood, either unsorted or a sorted T cell fraction (not recorded which). The receptors come from a human donor who was either an allogeneic HSCT recipient or a stem cell or donor lymphocyte infusion donor (not recorded which). It is not recorded whose cells these are; they may come from a transplant donor.

The CDR3 sequence is CATRLAGGDTQYF. The CDR3 nucleotides read TGTGCCACTCGACTAGCCGGGGGAGATACGCAGTATTTT. The rearrangement links TRBV10-3 to TRBJ2-3, with TRBD2 matching over 7 bases. CDR1 and CDR2 from the germline V gene are ENHRY and SYGVKD. The V segment lost 10 bases and the J segment 5 bases; nucleotides outside the gene matches: 9. The length of the CDR3 is 13 residues.

The gene calls are TRBV5-1 and TRBJ2-1, with TRBD1 matching over 9 bases. Germline-derived CDR1 and CDR2 are SGHRS and YFSETQ. J gave up 10 bases and V 0 bases, and 5 bases lay outside the gene matches. The length of the CDR3 is 14 residues. This CDR3 is CASSLATGQGEQFF. DNA for the CDR3: TGCGCCAGCAGCTTGGCAACTGGACAGGGGGAGCAGTTCTTC.

V and J are TRBV7-9 and TRBJ1-5, with a possible D match to TRBD1 (5 bases). The CDR3 extends over 15 amino acids. Germline V gene data show CDR1 as SEHNR and CDR2 as FQNEAQ (reference sequence). V was shortened by 3 bases and J by 1 base, with 10 bases between the two germline ends. CDR3 sequence reads: CASSFDRDSNQPQHF. DNA for the CDR3: TGTGCCAGCAGCTTCGACCGGGACAGCAATCAGCCCCAGCATTTT.

The CDR3 spells CASSLVAGFNYGYTF. CDR3 in DNA: TGTGCCAGCAGCTTGGTGGCAGGTTTTAACTATGGCTACACCTTC. The chain recombines TRBV7-6 with TRBJ1-2; D ambiguous. Trimming left V 3 bases short and J 1 base short, with 12 bases between. Germline V gene data show CDR1 as SGHVS and CDR2 as FNYEAQ. CDR3 length: 15 residues.

V is TRBV4-1 and J is TRBJ2-7; 7 bases fit TRBD1. Germline V gene lookup returns CDR1 MGHRA and CDR2 YSYEKL. V shed 8 bases, J shed 4 bases, and the junction held 11 bases outside the gene matches. This CDR3 has 14 residues. Here the CDR3 DNA reads TGCGCCAGCCCGCCCAGGACAGGTATTTACGAGCAGTACTTC. This codes for CASPPRTGIYEQYF.

The chain couples TRBV6-5 to TRBJ1-2, with D maybe TRBD1 (5 bases). The germline V and J ends were trimmed by 6 bases and 6 bases, with 11 bases remaining between them. Looked up from germline, CDR1 is MNHEY and CDR2 is SVGAGI. There are 12 residues in the CDR3. CDR3 coding DNA: TGTGCCAGCAGCCGACCGGGGGATGGCTACACCTTC. Protein: CASSRPGDGYTF.

The V gene is TRBV7-2, the J gene TRBJ1-6; weak D call: TRBD1 (5 bases). Germline V gene lookup returns CDR1 SGHTA and CDR2 FQGNSA. V shed 3 bases and J shed 5 bases, with 11 bases lying between them. The CDR3 has 15 residues. In DNA form, the CDR3 reads TGTGCCAGCAGCTTCATGGACACAAATAATTCACCCCTCCACTTT. It is translated as CASSFMDTNNSPLHF.

V usage is TRBV12-3 or TRBV12-4 and J usage is TRBJ1-5; TRBD1 might be the D (6 bases). V lost 8 bases, J lost 8 bases, and 16 bases lay in between. This CDR3 has 13 amino acids. CDR3 nucleotide sequence: TGTGCCAGCTCGGCCCACAGGGACAAGCCCCAGCATTTT. The encoded protein is CASSAHRDKPQHF.

This clonotype showed up just a few times. The gene calls are TRBV6-1 and TRBJ1-2; weak D call: TRBD1 (5 bases). The V and J ends lost 10 bases and 4 bases respectively, with 13 bases between them. Germline CDR1 and CDR2: MNHNS and SASEGT. The CDR3 has 12 amino acids. DNA of the CDR3: TGTGCCACCTCCGGGACGTCCTATGGCTACACCTTC. Translating gives CATSGTSYGYTF.

This chain links TRBV18 with TRBJ1-6; 7 bases are a match to TRBD1. CDR1 and CDR2 (germline): KGHSH, LQKENI. The V gene end was trimmed by 3 bases and the J gene end by 8 bases; junction bases not matched to a gene: 1. The CDR3 consists of 13 residues. CDR3 in amino acids: CASSPDRDSPLHF. As DNA, the CDR3 is TGTGCCAGCTCACCTGACAGGGATTCACCCCTCCACTTT.

This rearrangement joins TRBV29-1 to TRBJ1-5, with D possibly being TRBD1 (5 bases). V was clipped by 5 bases and J by 5 bases, with 13 bases between them. Germline lookup yields CDR1 SQVTM and CDR2 ANQGSEA. CDR3 length equals 13 residues. Here the CDR3 DNA reads TGCAGCGTTCGACAGTTTGGAGATCAGCCCCAGCATTTT. As protein: CSVRQFGDQPQHF.